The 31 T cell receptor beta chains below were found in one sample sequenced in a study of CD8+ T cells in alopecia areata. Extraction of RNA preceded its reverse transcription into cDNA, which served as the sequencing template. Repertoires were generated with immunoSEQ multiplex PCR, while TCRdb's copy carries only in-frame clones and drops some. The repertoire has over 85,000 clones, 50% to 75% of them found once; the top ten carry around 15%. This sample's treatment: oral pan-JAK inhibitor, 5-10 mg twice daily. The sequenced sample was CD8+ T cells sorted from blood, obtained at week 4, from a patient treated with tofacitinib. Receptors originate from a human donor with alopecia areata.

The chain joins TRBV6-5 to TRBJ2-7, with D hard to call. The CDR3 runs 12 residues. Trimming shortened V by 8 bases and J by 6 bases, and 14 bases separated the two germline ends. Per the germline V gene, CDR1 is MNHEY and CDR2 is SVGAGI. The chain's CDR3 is CASQDSPLEQYF. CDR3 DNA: TGTGCCAGCCAAGATTCCCCCCTCGAGCAGTACTTC.

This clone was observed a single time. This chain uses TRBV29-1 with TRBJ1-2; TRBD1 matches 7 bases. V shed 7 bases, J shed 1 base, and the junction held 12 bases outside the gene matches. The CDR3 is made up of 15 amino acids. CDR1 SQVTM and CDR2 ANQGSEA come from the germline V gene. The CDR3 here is CSARAGQNINYGYTF. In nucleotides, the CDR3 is TGCAGCGCAAGAGCGGGACAGAATATTAACTATGGCTACACCTTC.

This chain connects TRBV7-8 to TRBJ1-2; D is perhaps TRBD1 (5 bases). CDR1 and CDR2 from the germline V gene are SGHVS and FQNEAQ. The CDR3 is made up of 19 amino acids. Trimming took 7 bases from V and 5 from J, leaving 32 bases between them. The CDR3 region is CASTHIGGGPAGNSYGYTF. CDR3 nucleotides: TGTGCCAGCACCCATATTGGGGGTGGGCCGGCAGGGAACTCATATGGCTACACCTTC.

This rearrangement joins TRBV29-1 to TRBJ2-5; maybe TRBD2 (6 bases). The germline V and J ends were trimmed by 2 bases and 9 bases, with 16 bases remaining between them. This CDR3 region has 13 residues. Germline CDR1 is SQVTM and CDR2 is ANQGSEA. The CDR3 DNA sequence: TGCAGCGTTGAACCTGGCGGGGACTGGTCCCAGTACTTC. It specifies CSVEPGGDWSQYF.

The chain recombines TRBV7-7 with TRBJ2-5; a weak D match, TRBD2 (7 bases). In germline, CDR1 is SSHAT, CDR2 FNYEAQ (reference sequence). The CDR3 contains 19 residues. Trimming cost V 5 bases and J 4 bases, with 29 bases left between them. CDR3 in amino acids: CASSRAPWGASREGETQYF. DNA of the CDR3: TGTGCCAGCAGCCGAGCCCCGTGGGGGGCCTCGAGGGAGGGAGAGACCCAGTACTTC.

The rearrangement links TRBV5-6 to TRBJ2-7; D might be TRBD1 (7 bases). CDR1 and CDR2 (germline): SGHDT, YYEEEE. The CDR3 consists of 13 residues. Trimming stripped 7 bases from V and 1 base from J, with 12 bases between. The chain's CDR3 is CASGGTASYEQYF. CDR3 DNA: TGTGCCAGCGGCGGGACAGCATCCTACGAGCAGTACTTC.

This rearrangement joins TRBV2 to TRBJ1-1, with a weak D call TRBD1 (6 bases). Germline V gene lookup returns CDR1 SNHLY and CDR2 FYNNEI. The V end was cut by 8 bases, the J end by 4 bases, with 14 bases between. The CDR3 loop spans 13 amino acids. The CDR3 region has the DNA TGTGCCAGCGTAGCAGGGGTTGGCACTGAAGCTTTCTTT. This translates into CASVAGVGTEAFF.

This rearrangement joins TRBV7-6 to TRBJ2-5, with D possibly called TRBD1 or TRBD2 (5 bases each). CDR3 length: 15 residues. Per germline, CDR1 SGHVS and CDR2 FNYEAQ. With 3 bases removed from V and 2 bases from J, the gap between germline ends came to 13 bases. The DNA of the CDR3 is TGTGCCAGCAGCTTGCCGGGACGGGTGCAAGAGACCCAGTACTTC. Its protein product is CASSLPGRVQETQYF.

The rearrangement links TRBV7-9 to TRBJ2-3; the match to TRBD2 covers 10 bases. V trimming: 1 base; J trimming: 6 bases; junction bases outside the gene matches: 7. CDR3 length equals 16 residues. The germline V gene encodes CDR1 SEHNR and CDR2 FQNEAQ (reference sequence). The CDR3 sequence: CASSLDSSGRTDTQYF. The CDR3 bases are TGTGCCAGCAGCTTAGATAGTAGCGGGAGGACGGATACGCAGTATTTT.

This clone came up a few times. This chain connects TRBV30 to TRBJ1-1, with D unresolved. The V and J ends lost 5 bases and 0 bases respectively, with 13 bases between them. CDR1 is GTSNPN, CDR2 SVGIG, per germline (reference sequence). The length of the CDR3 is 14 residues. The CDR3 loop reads CAWGFRTLNTEAFF. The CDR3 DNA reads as TGTGCCTGGGGGTTTCGTACCCTGAACACTGAAGCTTTCTTT.

The DNA for the CDR3 is TGTGCCAGCGGGGGAGGGGGGAATGAGCAGTTCTTC. Its protein product is CASGGGGNEQFF. The chain recombines TRBV7-6 with TRBJ2-1, with D perhaps matching TRBD2 (7 bases). V was clipped by 8 bases and J by 7 bases, with 12 bases between them. CDR3 size: 12 residues. Germline loops: CDR1 SGHVS, CDR2 FNYEAQ.

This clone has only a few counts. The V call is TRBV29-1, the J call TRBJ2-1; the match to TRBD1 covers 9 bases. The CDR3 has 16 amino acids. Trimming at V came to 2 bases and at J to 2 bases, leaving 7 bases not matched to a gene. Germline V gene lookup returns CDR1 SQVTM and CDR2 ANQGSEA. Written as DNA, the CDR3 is TGCAGCGTTGAATTGGTGGACAGGGGAACCTACAATGAGCAGTTCTTC. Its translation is CSVELVDRGTYNEQFF.

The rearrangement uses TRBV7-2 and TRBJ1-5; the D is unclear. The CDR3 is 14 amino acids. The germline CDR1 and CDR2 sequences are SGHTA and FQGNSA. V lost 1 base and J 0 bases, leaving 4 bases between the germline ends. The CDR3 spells CASSLGTSNQPQHF. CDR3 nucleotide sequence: TGTGCCAGCAGCTTAGGGACTAGCAATCAGCCCCAGCATTTT. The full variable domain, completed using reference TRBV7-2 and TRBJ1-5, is GAGVSQSPSNKVTEKGKDVELRCDPISGHTALYWYRQSLGQGLEFLIYFQGNSAPDKSGLPSDRFSAERTGGSVSTLTIQRTQQEDSAVYLCASSLGTSNQPQHFGDGTRLSIL.

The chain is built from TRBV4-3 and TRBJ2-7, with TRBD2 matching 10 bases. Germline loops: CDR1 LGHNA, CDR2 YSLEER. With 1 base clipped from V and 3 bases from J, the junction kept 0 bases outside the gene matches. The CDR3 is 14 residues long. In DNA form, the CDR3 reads TGCGCCAGCAGCCAAGGGACTAGCGGCTACGAGCAGTACTTC. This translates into CASSQGTSGYEQYF.

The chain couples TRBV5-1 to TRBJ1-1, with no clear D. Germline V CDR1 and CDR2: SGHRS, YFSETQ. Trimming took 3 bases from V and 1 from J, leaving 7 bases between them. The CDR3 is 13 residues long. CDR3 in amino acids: CASSWGGNTEAFF. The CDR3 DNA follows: TGCGCCAGCAGCTGGGGAGGGAACACTGAAGCTTTCTTT.

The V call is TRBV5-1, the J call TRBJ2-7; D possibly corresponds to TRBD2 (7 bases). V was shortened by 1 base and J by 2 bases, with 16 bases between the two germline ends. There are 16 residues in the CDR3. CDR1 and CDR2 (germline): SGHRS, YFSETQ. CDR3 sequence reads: CASSLRGGSATYEQYF. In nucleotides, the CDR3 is TGCGCCAGCAGCTTGAGGGGGGGTAGCGCCACCTACGAGCAGTACTTC.

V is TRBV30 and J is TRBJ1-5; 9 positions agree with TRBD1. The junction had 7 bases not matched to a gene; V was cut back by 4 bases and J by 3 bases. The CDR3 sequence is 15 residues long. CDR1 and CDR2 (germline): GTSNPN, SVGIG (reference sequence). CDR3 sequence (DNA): TGTGCCTGGAAACCCGGGACAGGGTACAATCAGCCCCAGCATTTT. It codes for CAWKPGTGYNQPQHF.

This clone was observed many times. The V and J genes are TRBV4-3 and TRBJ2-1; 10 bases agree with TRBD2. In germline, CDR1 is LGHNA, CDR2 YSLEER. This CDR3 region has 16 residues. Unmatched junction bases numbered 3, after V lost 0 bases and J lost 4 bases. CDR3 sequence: CASSQDASGGYNEQFF. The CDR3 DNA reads TGCGCCAGCAGCCAAGATGCTAGCGGGGGTTACAATGAGCAGTTCTTC.

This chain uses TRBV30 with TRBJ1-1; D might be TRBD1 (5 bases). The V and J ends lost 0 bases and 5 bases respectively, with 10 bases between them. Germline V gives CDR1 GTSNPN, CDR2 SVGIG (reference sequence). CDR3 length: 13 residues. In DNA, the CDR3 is TGTGCCTGGAGTGTCTGGGGGGGGACTGAAGCTTTCTTT. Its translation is CAWSVWGGTEAFF.

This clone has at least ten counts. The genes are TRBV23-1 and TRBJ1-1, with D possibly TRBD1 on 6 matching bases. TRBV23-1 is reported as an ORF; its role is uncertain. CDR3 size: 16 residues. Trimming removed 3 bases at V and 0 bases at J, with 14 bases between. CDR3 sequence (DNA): TGCGCCAGCAGTCACCGCCCCAGGGGTATGAACACTGAAGCTTTCTTT. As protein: CASSHRPRGMNTEAFF.

The CDR3 reads CASGFAGNEQFF. The CDR3 coding sequence is TGTGCTAGTGGTTTTGCAGGGAATGAGCAGTTCTTC. The chain couples TRBV12-5 to TRBJ2-1; a possible D gene is TRBD1 (5 bases). Trimming pared 3 bases from V and 7 bases from J, leaving 7 bases between. This CDR3 has 12 amino acids. The germline CDR1 and CDR2 sequences are LGHNT and FRNRAP.

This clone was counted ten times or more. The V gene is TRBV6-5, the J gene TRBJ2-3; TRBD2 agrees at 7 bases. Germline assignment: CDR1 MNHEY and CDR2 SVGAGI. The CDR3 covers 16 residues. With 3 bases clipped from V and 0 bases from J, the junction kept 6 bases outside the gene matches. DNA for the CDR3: TGTGCCAGCAGTTATTTTGGGGGGGGGAGCACAGATACGCAGTATTTT. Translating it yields CASSYFGGGSTDTQYF.

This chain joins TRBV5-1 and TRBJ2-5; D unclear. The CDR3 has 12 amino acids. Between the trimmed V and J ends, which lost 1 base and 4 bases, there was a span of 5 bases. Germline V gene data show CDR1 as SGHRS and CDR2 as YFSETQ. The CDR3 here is CASSLRGETQYF. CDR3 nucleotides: TGCGCCAGCAGCTTGAGAGGAGAGACCCAGTACTTC.

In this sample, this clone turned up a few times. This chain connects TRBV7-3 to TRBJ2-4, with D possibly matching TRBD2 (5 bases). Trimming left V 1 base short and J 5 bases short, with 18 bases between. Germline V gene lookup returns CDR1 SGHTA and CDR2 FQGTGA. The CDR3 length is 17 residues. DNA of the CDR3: TGTGCCAGCAGCTTAAGTCCGGGATCTCCCGACCAAAACATTCAGTACTTC. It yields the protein CASSLSPGSPDQNIQYF.

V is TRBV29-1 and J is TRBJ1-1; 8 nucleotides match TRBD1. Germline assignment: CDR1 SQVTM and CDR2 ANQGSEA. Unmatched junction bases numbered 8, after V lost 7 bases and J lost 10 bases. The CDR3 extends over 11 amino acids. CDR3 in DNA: TGCAGCGGTGGACAGGGCTTAGGAGCTTTCTTT. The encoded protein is CSGGQGLGAFF.

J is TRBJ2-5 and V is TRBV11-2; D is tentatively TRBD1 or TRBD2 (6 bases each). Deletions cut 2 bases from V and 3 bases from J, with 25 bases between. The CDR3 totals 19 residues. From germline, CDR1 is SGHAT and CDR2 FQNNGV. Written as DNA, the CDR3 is TGTGCCAGCAGCTTAAATATCTTTCGAGGGGGGCCGCTCAAAGAGACCCAGTACTTC. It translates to CASSLNIFRGGPLKETQYF.

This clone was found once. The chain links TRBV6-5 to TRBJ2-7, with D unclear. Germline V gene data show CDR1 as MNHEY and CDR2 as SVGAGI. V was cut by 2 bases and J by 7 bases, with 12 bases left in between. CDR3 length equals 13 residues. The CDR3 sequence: CASSYGQALEQYF. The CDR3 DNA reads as TGTGCCAGCAGTTACGGGCAGGCCCTGGAGCAGTACTTC.

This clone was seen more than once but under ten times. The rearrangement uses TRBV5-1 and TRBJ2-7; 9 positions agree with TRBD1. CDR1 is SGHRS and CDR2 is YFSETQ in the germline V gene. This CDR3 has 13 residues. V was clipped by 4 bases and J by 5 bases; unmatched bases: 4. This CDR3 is CASSGRDRDEQYF. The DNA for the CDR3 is TGCGCCAGCAGCGGCCGGGACAGGGACGAGCAGTACTTC.

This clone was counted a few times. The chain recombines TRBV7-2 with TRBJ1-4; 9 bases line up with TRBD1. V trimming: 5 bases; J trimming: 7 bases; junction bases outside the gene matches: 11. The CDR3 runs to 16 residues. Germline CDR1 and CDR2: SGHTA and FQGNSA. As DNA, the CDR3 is TGTGCCAGCAGCCTAAGTTTACAGGGGGCATCTGAAAAACTGTTTTTT. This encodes CASSLSLQGASEKLFF.

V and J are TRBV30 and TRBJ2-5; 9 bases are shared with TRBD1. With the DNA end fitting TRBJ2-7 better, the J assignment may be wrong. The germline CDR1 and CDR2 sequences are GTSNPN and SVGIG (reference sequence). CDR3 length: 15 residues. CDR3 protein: CAWSAGTGSVNEQYF. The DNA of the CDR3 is TGTGCCTGGAGCGCCGGGACAGGGTCCGTCAACGAGCAGTACTTC.

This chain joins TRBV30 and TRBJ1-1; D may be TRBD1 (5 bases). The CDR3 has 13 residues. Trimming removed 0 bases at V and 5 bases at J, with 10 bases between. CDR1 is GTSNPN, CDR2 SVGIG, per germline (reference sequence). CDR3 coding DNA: TGTGCCTGGAGTGTGCATCAGGGTACTGAAGCTTTCTTT. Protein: CAWSVHQGTEAFF.